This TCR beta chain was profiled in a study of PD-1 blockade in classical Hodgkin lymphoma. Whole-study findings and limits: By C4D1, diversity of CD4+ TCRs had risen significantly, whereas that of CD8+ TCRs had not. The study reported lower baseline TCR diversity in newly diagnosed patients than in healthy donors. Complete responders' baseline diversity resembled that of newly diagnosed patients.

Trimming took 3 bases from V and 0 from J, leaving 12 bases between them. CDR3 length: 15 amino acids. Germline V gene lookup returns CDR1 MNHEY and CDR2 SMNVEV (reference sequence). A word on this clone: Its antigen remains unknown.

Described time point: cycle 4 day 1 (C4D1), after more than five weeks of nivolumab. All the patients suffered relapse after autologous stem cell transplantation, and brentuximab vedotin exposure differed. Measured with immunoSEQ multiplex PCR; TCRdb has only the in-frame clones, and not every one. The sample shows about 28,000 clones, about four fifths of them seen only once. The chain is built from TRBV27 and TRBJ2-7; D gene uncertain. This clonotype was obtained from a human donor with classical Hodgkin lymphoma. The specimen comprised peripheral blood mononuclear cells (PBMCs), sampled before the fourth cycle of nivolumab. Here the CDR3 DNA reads TGTGCCAGCAGTTTTAAGGGTGACCGCTCCTACGAGCAGTACTTC. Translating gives CASSFKGDRSYEQYF.